The 4 T cell receptor beta chains below were found in one sample sequenced in a study of CD8+ T cells in alopecia areata. The authors extracted RNA and reverse transcribed it into cDNA as the sequencing template. Profiled with immunoSEQ multiplex PCR; TCRdb holds only in-frame clones, not every one. Counted here are tens of thousands of clones, approximately 61% occurring once; the ten biggest clones make up more than 15%. The material sequenced was CD8+ T cells sorted from blood, taken at week 0. Every receptor here comes from a human donor with alopecia areata.

The chain is built from TRBV27 and TRBJ1-2; 7 nucleotides agree with TRBD1. CDR3 size: 14 residues. Germline CDR1 MNHEY, CDR2 SMNVEV (reference sequence). Trimming removed 4 bases from V and 5 bases from J; junction bases left unmatched: 7. The CDR3 coding sequence is TGTGCCAGCAGTTCCTACCAGGGGGTTTATGGCTACACCTTC. This translates into CASSSYQGVYGYTF.

The chain has TRBV6-5 and TRBJ2-6, with D perhaps TRBD1 or TRBD2 (6 bases each). This CDR3 region has 16 residues. CDR1 is MNHEY and CDR2 is SVGAGI in the germline V gene. Trimming shortened V by 2 bases and J by 0 bases, and 8 bases separated the two germline ends. CDR3 nucleotide sequence: TGTGCCAGCAGTTACGAGGGGGGCTCTGGGGCCAACGTCCTGACTTTC. This gives the protein CASSYEGGSGANVLTF.

The genes are TRBV4-1 and TRBJ2-1, with D perhaps matching TRBD1 (6 bases). The CDR3 consists of 15 residues. Trimming removed 5 bases at V and 0 bases at J, with 11 bases between. Germline assignment: CDR1 MGHRA and CDR2 YSYEKL. The CDR3, as DNA: TGCGCCAGCAGCTCACCGGGACACTCCTACAATGAGCAGTTCTTC. It translates to CASSSPGHSYNEQFF.

The J gene is TRBJ2-1, the V gene TRBV30; TRBD1 matches at 10 bases. J lost 0 bases, V lost 5 bases, and 1 base had no gene match. Germline lookup yields CDR1 GTSNPN and CDR2 SVGIG (reference sequence). There are 14 residues in the CDR3. CDR3 residues: CAWRDRGSYNEQFF. The CDR3 coding sequence is TGTGCCTGGCGGGACAGGGGCTCCTACAATGAGCAGTTCTTC.